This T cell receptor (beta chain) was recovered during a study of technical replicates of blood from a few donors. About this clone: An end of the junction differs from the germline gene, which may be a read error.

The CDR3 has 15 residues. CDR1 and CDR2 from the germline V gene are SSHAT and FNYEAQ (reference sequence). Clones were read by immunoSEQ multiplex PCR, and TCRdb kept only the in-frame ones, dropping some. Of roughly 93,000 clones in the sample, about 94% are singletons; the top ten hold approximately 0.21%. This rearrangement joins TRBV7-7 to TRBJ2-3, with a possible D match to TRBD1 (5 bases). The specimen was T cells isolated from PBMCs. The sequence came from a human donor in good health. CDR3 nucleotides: TGTGCTAGCAGCTTACTGGGGCATTCCACAGATACGCAGTATTTT. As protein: CASSLLGHSTDTQYF.